This T cell receptor beta chain came from a study of blood T cell repertoires in COVID-19 (dated by TCRdb to 2020 to 2021). Regarding the complete study: Samples covering the acute and convalescent phases of COVID-19 were provided by collaborators in the United States, Italy and Spain. The prospective study material was composed of cDNA or gDNA derived from T cells, B-cell-depleted T cells, or PBMCs. Subjects who had been exposed to COVID-19, were actively infected with it, or had recovered from it provided the deeply sampled blood TCRbeta repertoires that made up the dataset. The repertoires were released in a freely available public database meant as a resource for research on the immune response to SARS-CoV-2. Samples came from the ongoing ImmuneRACE study (first 160 participants) plus 1,254 subjects from 6 global collaborators. The sample metadata nearly always contained a de-identified subject ID, COVID-19 status, age in years and sex. Where available, HLA class I and class II types were taken from metadata supplied by the sample provider and were not determined by assay-based typing.

The immunoSEQ Assay, a bias-controlled multiplex PCR, was used to amplify TCRbeta CDR3 regions from genomic DNA. The original methods were these. Within the assay, amplification of reference gene primers was used to estimate how many nucleated cells each sample contained. To quantify the absolute abundance of each unique TCRbeta CDR3 rearrangement, sequence reads were collapsed and filtered. For each sample, productive Simpson clonality was calculated as the square root of Simpson's diversity index over productive rearrangements. TCRdb stores this immuneACCESS table with in-frame sequences only. Part of the clones is absent; in the studies checked, under half of the shortfall reflects unresolved V genes, and no reason is known for the rest. V, J and clone size reflect that table, while D and trimming were determined from the DNA. The sample table contains about 310,000 clones; only one count was recorded for more than 75% of them. The ten largest make up 1% of the sample.

Each collaborating institution followed its own protocols to collect whole blood in K2EDTA tubes. For TCRbeta analysis, collaborators shipped samples as frozen whole blood, isolated PBMCs, or DNA extracted from either of those sample types. In regard to this clone: Its antigen target is currently unknown. Per-base qualities were not stored, and no clone one base away is much larger.

The full study reports these points: Clinical and demographic metadata were provided uncurated, with the amount varying by source and participant.

The sequence derives from a man aged 45-65 years with active or convalescent COVID-19. The sample was peripheral blood.

The CDR3 loop reads CASRVSGGKNEQFF. In nucleotides, the sequence is TGCGCCAGCAGGGTTAGCGGGGGCAAAAATGAGCAGTTCTTC. Recombination connected TRBV10-2 to TRBJ2-1; TRBD2 lines up with 9 middle nucleotides. Compared with germline, V lacks 6 bases and J lacks 7 bases; bases without a gene match: 7. The CDR3 covers 14 residues, taking in both the cysteine and the phenylalanine. This entry keeps only the CDR3 DNA: 42 bases, framed from base 1. In the germline V gene, CDR1 corresponds to WSHSY and CDR2 to SAAADI.